The rows below give T cell receptor beta chains drawn from one sample of a study of T-cell reconstitution after alpha-beta-depleted transplantation in children. A single record per CDR3 protein comes from TCRdb applying MiXCR to the PCR reads. The sample holds some 830,000 distinct CDR3 sequences, approximately 15% seen once. The starting material was PBMCs, mostly from graft donor cells, obtained 360 days after TCRalphabeta/CD19-depleted stem cell transplant. These TCRs come from a male patient younger than 18 who had a stem cell transplant for acute lymphoblastic leukemia, so the T cells may come from the graft donor. Both conserved end residues are part of each CDR3. Each record gives: J gene, clone size, V gene, D gene, CDR3 DNA, CDR3 protein. The D gene is left open where the match is weak. Clone size is shown for a subset of rows, as once, few, many or a class of expanded clone.

>TRBJ2-1|NA|TRBV29-1|TRBD2
TGCAGCGTTGAAGAGAATAGCGGGTACAATGAGCAGTTCTTC
CSVEENSGYNEQFF
>TRBJ2-3|few|TRBV10-3|NA
TGTGCCATCAGTGATTTGAGGAAGAAGGTCGGGCCAGATACGCAGTATTTT
CAISDLRKKVGPDTQYF
>TRBJ1-5|NA|TRBV12-3/TRBV12-4|TRBD1
TGTGCCAGCACTCACAGGGGCCAGGGGCTGAATCAGCCCCAGCATTTT
CASTHRGQGLNQPQHF
>TRBJ2-5|NA|TRBV4-2|NA
TGTGCCAGCAGCTCGAGGGGGGAGGCGTATCAAGAGACCCAGTACTTC
CASSSRGEAYQETQYF
>TRBJ2-2|many|TRBV10-3|NA
TGTGCCATCAGTGACCCCCCTTACAACACCGGGGAGCTGTTTTTT
CAISDPPYNTGELFF
>TRBJ2-2|few|TRBV7-9|TRBD1
TGTGCCAGCAGCTGGAGACAGGGGGCCGCCGGGGAGCTGTTTTTT
CASSWRQGAAGELFF
>TRBJ2-7|NA|TRBV30|NA
TGTGCCGTTAGCCCCACAGGGCCCTACGAGCAGTACTTC
CAVSPTGPYEQYF
>TRBJ2-5|few|TRBV7-8|TRBD2
TGTGCCAGCAGAGAGTTAGCGGGAGCGCACGAGACCCAGTACTTC
CASRELAGAHETQYF
>TRBJ2-1|NA|TRBV4-1|NA
TGCGCCAGCAGCCAAGCGGAAACAGTCTACAATGAGCAGTTCTTC
CASSQAETVYNEQFF
>TRBJ2-1|NA|TRBV5-1|NA
TGCGCCAGCAGCTTGGAGATAGGAGGGGGAGGGCCGATGGCGGATGAGCAGTTCTTC
CASSLEIGGGGPMADEQFF
>TRBJ2-1|many|TRBV12-3/TRBV12-4|TRBD2
TGTGCCGAGGCTAGCGGGAGCTACAATGAGCAGTTCTTC
CAEASGSYNEQFF
>TRBJ2-2|few|TRBV7-9|NA
TGTGCCAGCAGCCCGCCGGGGATTTCCACCGGGGAGCTGTTTTTT
CASSPPGISTGELFF
>TRBJ1-4|once|TRBV4-1|NA
TGCGCCAGCAGCCAAGGGGAGGGAAGGGAAAAACTGTTTTTT
CASSQGEGREKLFF
>TRBJ2-5|NA|TRBV20-1|TRBD1
TGCAGTGCCGCGGTCAACAGGGGGCAAGAGACCCAGTACTTC
CSAAVNRGQETQYF
>TRBJ2-4|many|TRBV4-1|TRBD2
TGCGCCAGCAGCCAAGAAGAAGCGGGACTATTAGCCAAAAACATTCAGTACTTC
CASSQEEAGLLAKNIQYF
>TRBJ2-3|few|TRBV11-2|TRBD2
TGTGCCAGCAGCCCCAGGCCCGAGGTAGCGGGAGGCCAAAGCACAGATACGCAGTATTTT
CASSPRPEVAGGQSTDTQYF
>TRBJ2-3|few|TRBV5-1|TRBD1
TGCGCCAGCTTCGGACAGGGAAGCACAGATACGCAGTATTTT
CASFGQGSTDTQYF
>TRBJ2-7|NA|TRBV4-1|TRBD1
TGCGCCAGCAGCCTACTAACAGGGGGAGGCTACGAGCAGTACTTC
CASSLLTGGGYEQYF
>TRBJ2-1|few|TRBV11-2|TRBD1
TGTGCCAGCAGCTTAGTCCGCTCCGGGACAGGGGAGTACAATGAGCAGTTCTTC
CASSLVRSGTGEYNEQFF
>TRBJ2-1|many|TRBV18|NA
TGTGCCAGCTCACCACCTCAAATTTACAATGAGCAGTTCTTC
CASSPPQIYNEQFF
>TRBJ2-2|NA|TRBV7-2|TRBD1
TGTGCCAGCGGACCCAGGGGGCCGAACACCGGGGAGCTGTTTTTT
CASGPRGPNTGELFF
>TRBJ1-5|NA|TRBV2|NA
TGTGCCAGCAGTGAGTTTTTGGGGAGCCAGCCCCAGCATTTT
CASSEFLGSQPQHF
>TRBJ2-7|NA|TRBV12-3/TRBV12-4|TRBD2
TGTGCCAGCAGTGGACTAGCCGTTCCCTACGAGCAGTACTTC
CASSGLAVPYEQYF
>TRBJ2-7|few|TRBV7-9|TRBD1
TGTGCCAGCAGCTGGGGGACAGGCTCGATCACCTACGAGCAGTACTTC
CASSWGTGSITYEQYF
>TRBJ1-3|NA|TRBV19|NA
TGTGCCAGTAAGGTGGAGGCAGCCTCCGGAAACACCATATATTTT
CASKVEAASGNTIYF
>TRBJ2-3|few|TRBV12-3/TRBV12-4|TRBD1
TGTGCCAGCCGCCTCCAGGGGGCCGGCACAGATACGCAGTATTTT
CASRLQGAGTDTQYF
>TRBJ2-5|NA|TRBV4-1|NA
TGCGCCAGCAGCCAAGACCTACGGACCCAAGAGACCCAGTACTTC
CASSQDLRTQETQYF
>TRBJ2-5|many|TRBV6-5|TRBD2
TGTGCCAGCAGTTACGGACTAGCGGGGGTACAAAAACAAGAGACCCAGTACTTC
CASSYGLAGVQKQETQYF
>TRBJ2-3|many|TRBV20-1|TRBD2
TGCAGTGCTATTCAGCGGGAAGCCGTCACAGATACGCAGTATTTT
CSAIQREAVTDTQYF
>TRBJ2-2|many|TRBV12-3/TRBV12-4|NA
TGTGCCAGCGGACCAGGGCAGGGTATCGGGGAGCTGTTTTTT
CASGPGQGIGELFF
>TRBJ2-1|NA|TRBV5-1|NA
TGCGCCAGCAGCTTGGGGGTCAGGGATGAGCAGTTCTTC
CASSLGVRDEQFF
>TRBJ2-1|few|TRBV27|NA
TGTGCCAGCAGTTCTTGGGTCGGGAGACATGAGCAGTTCTTC
CASSSWVGRHEQFF
>TRBJ2-7|few|TRBV7-6|TRBD2
TGTGCCAGCAGCTTAGCTCTAGCGGGAGGTACCTACGAGCAGTACTTC
CASSLALAGGTYEQYF
>TRBJ2-2|few|TRBV6-2/TRBV6-3|TRBD2
TGTGCCAGCAGCGCCTTCCTCAGCCATTGGGGGGGAGCGAACACCGGGGAGCTGTTTTTT
CASSAFLSHWGGANTGELFF
>TRBJ2-7|many|TRBV27|TRBD1
TGTGCCAGCAGTACACGGACAGGGCCCCTGGGCGAGCAGTACTTC
CASSTRTGPLGEQYF
>TRBJ2-7|many|TRBV5-6|TRBD2
TGTGCCAGCAGCTTTCACCGGACTAGCGGTGTAATGAGCTACGAGCAGTACTTC
CASSFHRTSGVMSYEQYF
>TRBJ2-7|NA|TRBV28|NA
TGTGCCAGCAGTTTAAAGGCCCACGAGGGGGACTACGAGCAGTACTTC
CASSLKAHEGDYEQYF
>TRBJ2-7|NA|TRBV20-1|TRBD2
TGCAGTGCAAGACTAGCGGGGAGCCTGTGGGAGCAGTACTTC
CSARLAGSLWEQYF
>TRBJ1-4|NA|TRBV23-1|NA
TGCGCCCCTGACAGCTATAATGAAAAACTGTTTTTT
CAPDSYNEKLFF
>TRBJ2-3|NA|TRBV29-1|NA
TGCAGCGTTAGGTCAGCGGTCACAGATACGCAGTATTTT
CSVRSAVTDTQYF
>TRBJ2-3|NA|TRBV11-2|TRBD1
TGTGCCAGCAGCTTAGTTTCGACAGGGGTAGCAGATACGCAGTATTTT
CASSLVSTGVADTQYF
>TRBJ2-5|few|TRBV24-1|TRBD2
TGTGCCACCAGTGCTAGCGGGGGGCCCCCCAGGGCCCAGTACTTC
CATSASGGPPRAQYF
>TRBJ1-4|few|TRBV5-1|NA
TGCGCCAGCAGCTTTTCAGGCAGCGAAAAACTGTTTTTT
CASSFSGSEKLFF
>TRBJ2-1|NA|TRBV7-3|TRBD2
TGTGCCAGCAGCTCCCAGGGACTAGCGGGAGGGCGGGTCAATGAGCAGTTCTTC
CASSSQGLAGGRVNEQFF
>TRBJ2-1|NA|TRBV7-6|TRBD2
TGTGCCAGCAGCTTTGGACTAGCGGGAGGACGGGATGAGCAGTTCTTC
CASSFGLAGGRDEQFF
>TRBJ2-1|few|TRBV29-1|NA
TGCAGCGTTGAGACGGGGGTGGGGGATGAGCAGTTCTTC
CSVETGVGDEQFF
>TRBJ2-2|few|TRBV9|TRBD2
TGTGCCAGCAGCCCTAGGCGCCTAGCGGGAGGGCCTATGACCGGGGAGCTGTTTTTT
CASSPRRLAGGPMTGELFF
>TRBJ2-2|few|TRBV5-1|TRBD2
TGCGCCAGCAGTCTTACTCCGGGACTAGCGGGAGCGAACACCGGGGAGCTGTTTTTT
CASSLTPGLAGANTGELFF
>TRBJ2-1|few|TRBV7-3|TRBD2
TGTGCCAGCAGCCCGGGGACTAGGGTGAGTGAGCAGTTCTTC
CASSPGTRVSEQFF
>TRBJ2-3|NA|TRBV15|NA
TGTGCCACCAGCAGAGCCTATCCCCAGGATACGCAGTATTTT
CATSRAYPQDTQYF
>TRBJ2-7|NA|TRBV4-1|NA
TGCGCCAGCAGCCCAGGACTGCGGAGAGCCTACGAGCAGTACTTC
CASSPGLRRAYEQYF
>TRBJ2-4|NA|TRBV24-1|TRBD2
TGTGCCACCAGTGATGGAGGGGCGGGAGGTGGCAAAAACATTCAGTACTTC
CATSDGGAGGGKNIQYF
>TRBJ2-7|many|TRBV7-9|TRBD1
TGTGCCTCGGCCAGGGGGCCAAGCTCCTACGAGCAGTACTTC
CASARGPSSYEQYF
>TRBJ1-5|few|TRBV7-6|TRBD1
TGTGCCAGCAGCAAACGATGGGGGACAGGGCAGCCCCAGCATTTT
CASSKRWGTGQPQHF
>TRBJ2-2|few|TRBV15|NA
TGTGCCACCAGCAGCTCATACCTCCCGGACTCCCGCCCCGGGGAGCTGTTTTTT
CATSSSYLPDSRPGELFF
>TRBJ1-5|NA|TRBV18|NA
TGTGCCAGCTCACAAGTCTTAACAGGGAGCAATCAGCCCCAGCATTTT
CASSQVLTGSNQPQHF
>TRBJ2-7|many|TRBV29-1|NA
TGCAGCGTCCAGGAATCCTACTACGAGCAGTACTTC
CSVQESYYEQYF